This is a list of T cell receptor beta chains from one sample in a study of blood T cell repertoires in COVID-19. Generated by immunoSEQ multiplex PCR, the TCRdb table keeps only in-frame clones and is missing some. Of roughly 180,000 clones listed, 75% to 90% are singletons. The sequenced sample was PBMCs or T cells enriched from blood (not recorded which). Every receptor here comes from a man in his forties who had recovered from COVID-19. Each CDR3 is given with its conserved first and last residue. A D gene is named only where the DNA matches it firmly. Size is stated for part of the rows, as once, few or many counts, or as a class when the clone is expanded.

CDR3 protein: CASSAITGTLNQPQHF
CDR3 DNA: TGTGCCAGCAGCGCGATCACCGGGACACTCAATCAGCCCCAGCATTTT
J gene: TRBJ1-5
D gene: NA
V gene: TRBV7-8
clone size: NA

CDR3 protein: CASRKTGGNYGYTF
CDR3 DNA: TGTGCCAGCAGGAAGACAGGGGGCAACTATGGCTACACCTTC
J gene: TRBJ1-2
D gene: TRBD1
V gene: TRBV9
clone size: NA

CDR3 protein: CASWAGGEQFF
CDR3 DNA: TGTGCCAGTTGGGCGGGGGGTGAGCAGTTCTTC
J gene: TRBJ2-1
D gene: TRBD2
V gene: TRBV19
clone size: NA

CDR3 protein: CAWSVLGGLEPQHF
CDR3 DNA: TGTGCCTGGAGTGTACTCGGGGGGCTAGAGCCCCAGCATTTT
J gene: TRBJ1-5
D gene: NA
V gene: TRBV30
clone size: NA

CDR3 protein: CASRTRDRGYTF
CDR3 DNA: TGTGCCAGCAGAACTAGGGACAGGGGCTACACCTTC
J gene: TRBJ1-2
D gene: TRBD1
V gene: TRBV28
clone size: NA

CDR3 protein: CASSVGTSSGYNEQFF
CDR3 DNA: TGTGCCAGCAGCGTAGGAACGTCTAGCGGCTACAATGAGCAGTTCTTC
J gene: TRBJ2-1
D gene: TRBD2
V gene: TRBV9
clone size: once

CDR3 protein: CASSPGGGSNQPQHF
CDR3 DNA: TGTGCCAGCAGCCCCGGGGGGGGCAGCAATCAGCCCCAGCATTTT
J gene: TRBJ1-5
D gene: NA
V gene: TRBV7-8
clone size: NA

CDR3 protein: CASSLTSGGLSSYEQYF
CDR3 DNA: TGTGCCAGCAGCTTGACTAGCGGGGGGCTTAGCTCCTACGAGCAGTACTTC
J gene: TRBJ2-7
D gene: TRBD2
V gene: TRBV7-8
clone size: NA

CDR3 protein: CASSSLYEQYF
CDR3 DNA: TGTGCCAGCAGTTCCCTATACGAGCAGTACTTC
J gene: TRBJ2-7
D gene: NA
V gene: TRBV11-3
clone size: NA

CDR3 protein: CASSSDSNQPQHF
CDR3 DNA: TGTGCCAGCAGTTCAGATAGCAATCAGCCCCAGCATTTT
J gene: TRBJ1-5
D gene: NA
V gene: TRBV28
clone size: NA

CDR3 protein: CASSQGSVQNYGYTF
CDR3 DNA: TGCGCCAGCAGCCAAGGGTCAGTCCAGAACTATGGCTACACCTTC
J gene: TRBJ1-2
D gene: NA
V gene: TRBV4-1
clone size: NA

CDR3 protein: CASSQAPGGKPGDTQYF
CDR3 DNA: TGTGCCAGCAGCCAAGCTCCTGGCGGAAAGCCCGGAGATACGCAGTATTTT
J gene: TRBJ2-3
D gene: NA
V gene: TRBV4-2
clone size: NA

CDR3 protein: CSVSAGADQPQHF
CDR3 DNA: TGCAGCGTGTCGGCGGGGGCAGATCAGCCCCAGCATTTT
J gene: TRBJ1-5
D gene: NA
V gene: TRBV29-1
clone size: NA

CDR3 protein: CASGQYSNQPQHF
CDR3 DNA: TGTGCCAGCGGACAGTATAGCAATCAGCCCCAGCATTTT
J gene: TRBJ1-5
D gene: NA
V gene: TRBV6-5
clone size: NA

CDR3 protein: CASSLPGTALYGYTF
CDR3 DNA: TGTGCCAGCAGCCTACCGGGGACAGCCCTATATGGCTACACCTTC
J gene: TRBJ1-2
D gene: TRBD1
V gene: TRBV5-4
clone size: NA

CDR3 protein: CASSSGTSGPGELFF
CDR3 DNA: TGTGCCAGCAGTTCGGGGACTAGTGGTCCCGGGGAGCTGTTTTTT
J gene: TRBJ2-2
D gene: TRBD2
V gene: TRBV27
clone size: NA

CDR3 protein: CASSPGTGASPLHF
CDR3 DNA: TGTGCCAGCTCACCAGGGACAGGGGCTTCACCCCTCCACTTT
J gene: TRBJ1-6
D gene: TRBD1
V gene: TRBV18
clone size: NA

CDR3 protein: CASSLGLAGVNEQFF
CDR3 DNA: TGTGCCAGCAGTCTGGGACTAGCGGGAGTCAATGAGCAGTTCTTC
J gene: TRBJ2-1
D gene: TRBD2
V gene: TRBV28
clone size: once

CDR3 protein: CASSNRLPGQGQRPPQHF
CDR3 DNA: TGTGCCAGTAGTAATCGCCTTCCGGGACAGGGACAACGGCCGCCCCAGCATTTT
J gene: TRBJ1-5
D gene: TRBD1
V gene: TRBV19
clone size: NA

CDR3 protein: CASSEHTGGELFF
CDR3 DNA: TGTGCCAGCAGTGAACATACAGGCGGGGAGCTGTTTTTT
J gene: TRBJ2-2
D gene: NA
V gene: TRBV6-1
clone size: NA

CDR3 protein: CAWSGKKRTVSEAFF
CDR3 DNA: TGTGCCTGGAGTGGCAAAAAAAGGACAGTCAGTGAAGCTTTCTTT
J gene: TRBJ1-1
D gene: NA
V gene: TRBV30
clone size: few

CDR3 protein: CASRPRGTEAFF
CDR3 DNA: TGTGCCAGCAGACCCAGGGGGACTGAAGCTTTCTTT
J gene: TRBJ1-1
D gene: TRBD1
V gene: TRBV12-3/TRBV12-4
clone size: NA

CDR3 protein: CASSGLNTEAFF
CDR3 DNA: TGTGCCAGCAGCGGGTTGAACACTGAAGCTTTCTTT
J gene: TRBJ1-1
D gene: NA
V gene: TRBV6-5
clone size: few

CDR3 protein: CASSEVGQLGYGYTF
CDR3 DNA: TGTGCCAGCAGTGAAGTGGGCCAGCTGGGCTATGGCTACACCTTC
J gene: TRBJ1-2
D gene: NA
V gene: TRBV2
clone size: NA

CDR3 protein: CASSSSGGTYGYTF
CDR3 DNA: TGTGCCAGCAGCTCCTCAGGGGGTACCTATGGCTACACCTTC
J gene: TRBJ1-2
D gene: TRBD1
V gene: TRBV7-2
clone size: few

CDR3 protein: CASSVPRGRGAPGELFF
CDR3 DNA: TGTGCCAGCAGCGTACCCAGGGGCAGAGGTGCGCCCGGGGAGCTGTTTTTT
J gene: TRBJ2-2
D gene: NA
V gene: TRBV9
clone size: NA

CDR3 protein: CASSPGTFSSPLHF
CDR3 DNA: TGTGCCAGCAGCCCCGGGACATTCAGCTCACCCCTCCACTTT
J gene: TRBJ1-6
D gene: NA
V gene: TRBV6-5
clone size: NA

CDR3 protein: CAWSVNRGPIYEQYF
CDR3 DNA: TGTGCCTGGAGTGTTAATAGGGGGCCCATCTACGAGCAGTACTTC
J gene: TRBJ2-7
D gene: TRBD1
V gene: TRBV30
clone size: NA

CDR3 protein: CASSFGLAGGDEQFF
CDR3 DNA: TGTGCCAGCAGTTTCGGACTAGCGGGAGGTGATGAGCAGTTCTTC
J gene: TRBJ2-1
D gene: TRBD2
V gene: TRBV28
clone size: NA

CDR3 protein: CAWSVKTGSYGYTF
CDR3 DNA: TGTGCCTGGAGTGTAAAGACAGGGTCTTATGGCTACACCTTC
J gene: TRBJ1-2
D gene: TRBD1
V gene: TRBV30
clone size: NA

CDR3 protein: CASSLSGTPDTQYF
CDR3 DNA: TGTGCCAGCAGTCTCAGCGGGACGCCAGATACGCAGTATTTT
J gene: TRBJ2-3
D gene: TRBD2
V gene: TRBV28
clone size: NA

CDR3 protein: CASSVGSGGSYNEQFF
CDR3 DNA: TGTGCCAGCAGCGTAGGAAGCGGGGGGTCCTACAATGAGCAGTTCTTC
J gene: TRBJ2-1
D gene: TRBD2
V gene: TRBV9
clone size: NA

CDR3 protein: CAWSGRDRGGSYTF
CDR3 DNA: TGTGCCTGGAGTGGGCGGGACAGGGGAGGAAGCTACACCTTC
J gene: TRBJ1-2
D gene: TRBD1
V gene: TRBV30
clone size: NA

CDR3 protein: CASSEVDRGQETQYF
CDR3 DNA: TGTGCCAGCAGTGAAGTTGACAGGGGGCAAGAGACCCAGTACTTC
J gene: TRBJ2-5
D gene: TRBD1
V gene: TRBV6-1
clone size: NA

CDR3 protein: CASSQQVLTNEKLFF
CDR3 DNA: TGTGCCAGCAGCCAACAGGTTTTGACTAATGAAAAACTGTTTTTT
J gene: TRBJ1-4
D gene: NA
V gene: TRBV28
clone size: once

CDR3 protein: CASRLPGQGLATNEKLFF
CDR3 DNA: TGTGCCAGCAGACTACCGGGACAGGGGCTTGCAACTAATGAAAAACTGTTTTTT
J gene: TRBJ1-4
D gene: TRBD1
V gene: TRBV28
clone size: NA

CDR3 protein: CASSFGRYYEQYF
CDR3 DNA: TGTGCCAGCAGCTTTGGCAGATACTACGAGCAGTACTTC
J gene: TRBJ2-7
D gene: NA
V gene: TRBV13
clone size: NA

CDR3 protein: CASSLAGNEQFF
CDR3 DNA: TGCGCCAGCAGCTTGGCGGGAAATGAGCAGTTCTTC
J gene: TRBJ2-1
D gene: NA
V gene: TRBV5-1
clone size: NA

CDR3 protein: CSASATYGYTF
CDR3 DNA: TGCAGTGCGAGCGCCACCTATGGCTACACCTTC
J gene: TRBJ1-2
D gene: NA
V gene: TRBV20-1
clone size: NA

CDR3 protein: CASSSKGIPNEKLFF
CDR3 DNA: TGTGCCAGTAGTTCCAAGGGGATCCCCAATGAAAAACTGTTTTTT
J gene: TRBJ1-4
D gene: NA
V gene: TRBV19
clone size: once

CDR3 protein: CASRQGTNEKLFF
CDR3 DNA: TGTGCCAGCAGGCAGGGGACTAATGAAAAACTGTTTTTT
J gene: TRBJ1-4
D gene: NA
V gene: TRBV6-5
clone size: few

CDR3 protein: CASSQGDSGYTF
CDR3 DNA: TGTGCCAGCAGCCAGGGGGACTCTGGCTACACCTTC
J gene: TRBJ1-2
D gene: NA
V gene: TRBV3-1/TRBV3-2
clone size: once